The 20 T cell receptor beta chains below all came from one sample that was sequenced in a study of beta chain features in type 1 diabetes. All of the isolated RNA was reverse transcribed, so expressed TCRB transcripts were sequenced. The table came from immunoSEQ multiplex PCR; TCRdb's copy has only in-frame clones and leaves some out. The data show about 360,000 clones, roughly 12% seen once. The material sequenced was naive CD4+ T cells from blood. Every receptor here comes from a man between 18 and 29 years old in good health.

CDR3 amino acids: CASSPVPVRYEQYF. CDR3 DNA sequence: TGTGCCAGCAGTCCCGTCCCGGTTCGCTACGAGCAGTACTTC. The chain employs TRBV28 and TRBJ2-7; D is ambiguous. The V gene lost 5 bases and the J gene lost 3 bases, with 14 bases spanning the gap. CDR3 length: 14 residues. The germline V gene has CDR1 MDHEN and CDR2 SYDVKM.

The V and J genes are TRBV5-1 and TRBJ2-7; 12 bases map to TRBD2. V lost 2 bases to trimming and J lost 4 bases; unmatched junction nucleotides: 10. CDR1 is SGHRS, CDR2 YFSETQ, per germline. This CDR3 comprises 17 residues. CDR3 region: CASSFEASGRAGYEQYF. The CDR3 bases are TGCGCCAGCAGCTTCGAGGCTAGCGGGAGGGCCGGGTACGAGCAGTACTTC.

In its sample, this clone was seen a few times. The chain uses TRBV9 and TRBJ2-2; TRBD2 matches at 7 bases. V was clipped by 4 bases and J by 1 base; unmatched bases: 7. The CDR3 totals 16 residues. Germline CDR1 reads SGDLS; CDR2 reads YYNGEE. DNA of the CDR3: TGTGCCAGCAGCCTAACTTTAGCGGGGAACACCGGGGAGCTGTTTTTT. It specifies CASSLTLAGNTGELFF.

V gene TRBV2 combines with J gene TRBJ2-6, with a possible D match to TRBD2 (6 bases). The germline V and J ends were trimmed by 8 bases and 4 bases, with 9 bases remaining between them. Germline CDR1 is SNHLY and CDR2 is FYNNEI. This CDR3 has 13 amino acids. CDR3 DNA: TGTGCCAGCGGCGGGGCCGGGGCCAACGTCCTGACTTTC. This codes for CASGGAGANVLTF.

This sequence joins TRBV30 and TRBJ1-2, with D perhaps TRBD1 (6 bases). Germline CDR1 and CDR2: GTSNPN and SVGIG (reference sequence). The CDR3 spans 14 residues. Trimming stripped 3 bases from V and 6 bases from J, with 17 bases between. CDR3 in amino acids: CAWRGWTGGDGYTF. The CDR3 DNA is TGTGCCTGGAGAGGTTGGACGGGGGGCGATGGCTACACCTTC.

This chain joins TRBV18 and TRBJ1-1; a possible D gene is TRBD1 (6 bases). The V gene lost 1 base and the J gene lost 7 bases, with 10 bases spanning the gap. Germline CDR1 reads KGHSH; CDR2 reads LQKENI. This CDR3 spans 13 amino acids. The CDR3 here is CASSPRGRDEAFF. CDR3 DNA sequence: TGTGCCAGCTCACCACGGGGGCGCGATGAAGCTTTCTTT.

The V gene is TRBV4-1, the J gene TRBJ1-6, with D perhaps TRBD1 (5 bases). CDR3 length: 14 residues. Trimming stripped 1 base from V and 9 bases from J, with 10 bases between. Germline lookup yields CDR1 MGHRA and CDR2 YSYEKL. The CDR3 loop reads CASSQAGRVSPLHF. DNA for the CDR3: TGCGCCAGCAGCCAAGCAGGGCGAGTTTCACCCCTCCACTTT.

This clone was picked up many times. J is TRBJ2-3 and V is TRBV29-1; TRBD2 aligns across 7 bases. Germline lookup yields CDR1 SQVTM and CDR2 ANQGSEA. The CDR3 has 11 amino acids. The V gene end was trimmed by 8 bases and the J gene end by 5 bases; junction bases not matched to a gene: 4. The CDR3 protein is CSFGEGDTQYF. Here the CDR3 DNA reads TGCAGCTTTGGGGAGGGAGATACGCAGTATTTT.

The chain carries TRBV29-1 and TRBJ2-3; 9 bases agree with TRBD2. The CDR3 spans 14 residues. V lost 2 bases to trimming and J lost 4 bases; unmatched junction nucleotides: 4. In germline, CDR1 is SQVTM, CDR2 ANQGSEA. CDR3 amino acids: CSVERRGGPDTQYF. The CDR3 DNA reads as TGCAGCGTTGAACGGCGGGGGGGCCCAGATACGCAGTATTTT.

The chain has TRBV19 and TRBJ1-5; maybe TRBD1 (6 bases). V gave up 5 bases and J gave up 5 bases, with 16 bases separating them. CDR1 and CDR2 (germline): LNHDA, SQIVND (reference sequence). The CDR3 runs 15 residues. The CDR3 nucleotides read TGTGCCAGTAGTCCAGGTTTACAGGGAGATCAGCCCCAGCATTTT. Residues: CASSPGLQGDQPQHF.

Of note for this clone: The DNA is omitted, as the CDR3 cannot be located on it reliably, and the CDR3 follows TCRdb's listing. This chain uses TRBV14 with TRBJ2-6; the listed D gene, TRBD1, was not tested against the DNA. The CDR3 region is 19 residues in length, termini included. Germline CDR1 and CDR2: SGHDN and FVKESK. CDR3 region: CASSQWAEGFGDGANVLTF.

The chain combines TRBV6-5 with TRBJ2-7, with a possible D match to TRBD1 (6 bases). The V end lost 6 bases, the J end lost 4 bases, and 13 bases lay between the germline ends. This CDR3 spans 13 amino acids. Germline V gene data show CDR1 as MNHEY and CDR2 as SVGAGI. CDR3 amino acids: CASSYRTEYEQYF. CDR3 coding DNA: TGTGCCAGCAGCTATAGGACAGAATACGAGCAGTACTTC.

Only a few counts were recorded for this clone. The rearrangement uses TRBV7-6 and TRBJ2-6, with a weak D call TRBD1 (6 bases). The germline gives CDR1 SGHVS, CDR2 FNYEAQ. The V gene lost 4 bases and the J gene lost 6 bases, with 13 bases spanning the gap. CDR3 length equals 15 residues. The CDR3 DNA sequence: TGTGCCAGCAGCTCCGCAACAGGGACGGCCAACGTCCTGACTTTC. This translates into CASSSATGTANVLTF.

J is TRBJ1-4 and V is TRBV19; no firm D call. Germline loops: CDR1 LNHDA, CDR2 SQIVND (reference sequence). With 3 bases removed from V and 6 bases from J, the gap between germline ends came to 14 bases. The length of the CDR3 is 15 residues. The CDR3 region is CASSILTESYEKLFF. DNA for the CDR3: TGTGCCAGTAGTATTTTGACTGAGTCCTATGAAAAACTGTTTTTT. The full variable domain, in which reference TRBV19 and TRBJ1-4 provide the parts outside the CDR3, is DGGITQSPKYLFRKEGQNVTLSCEQNLNHDAMYWYRQDPGQGLRLIYYSQIVNDFQKGDIAEGYSVSREKKESFPLTVTSAQKNPTAFYLCASSILTESYEKLFFGSGTQLSVL.

The V call is TRBV28, the J call TRBJ2-7; D is uncertain. V lost 5 bases and J lost 1, with 12 bases in between. CDR1 and CDR2 from the germline V gene are MDHEN and SYDVKM. CDR3 size: 14 residues. The CDR3 loop reads CASSHPYLSYEQYF. CDR3 bases: TGTGCCAGCAGTCATCCTTACCTATCCTACGAGCAGTACTTC.

The J gene is TRBJ1-4, the V gene TRBV9; D gene ambiguous. CDR1 and CDR2 (germline): SGDLS, YYNGEE. The CDR3 sequence is 13 residues long. V was cut by 3 bases and J by 3 bases, with 6 bases left in between. CDR3 in amino acids: CASSGAPNEKLFF. Here the CDR3 DNA reads TGTGCCAGCAGCGGGGCTCCTAATGAAAAACTGTTTTTT.

This chain uses TRBV4-3 with TRBJ2-3; tentative D call: TRBD2 (6 bases). The CDR3 runs to 16 residues. From germline, CDR1 is LGHNA and CDR2 YSLEER. V was shortened by 0 bases and J by 0 bases, with 10 bases between the two germline ends. CDR3: CASSQELSGSTDTQYF. The CDR3 bases are TGCGCCAGCAGCCAAGAGCTTAGCGGTAGCACAGATACGCAGTATTTT.

The chain has TRBV2 and TRBJ2-7; D not certain. The CDR3 spans 12 residues. The germline gives CDR1 SNHLY, CDR2 FYNNEI. V gave up 6 bases and J gave up 3 bases, with 9 bases separating them. The CDR3 loop is CASRPEIYEQYF. The CDR3 region has the DNA TGTGCCAGCAGGCCGGAGATCTACGAGCAGTACTTC.

Only a few counts were recorded for this clone. The chain carries TRBV7-2 and TRBJ2-1, with a tentative D call TRBD2 (5 bases). Germline CDR1 is SGHTA and CDR2 is FQGNSA. Trimming removed 5 bases from V and 6 bases from J, with 11 bases in between. The CDR3 is 13 amino acids. The CDR3 DNA reads TGTGCCAGCAGCCCGTTGAGGGTCAATGAGCAGTTCTTC. Protein: CASSPLRVNEQFF. The whole variable domain, remainder taken from reference TRBV7-2 and TRBJ2-1, is GAGVSQSPSNKVTEKGKDVELRCDPISGHTALYWYRQSLGQGLEFLIYFQGNSAPDKSGLPSDRFSAERTGGSVSTLTIQRTQQEDSAVYLCASSPLRVNEQFFGPGTRLTVL.

The gene calls are TRBV9 and TRBJ2-7, with 9 nucleotides matching TRBD1. Germline lookup yields CDR1 SGDLS and CDR2 YYNGEE. The V and J ends lost 1 base and 2 bases, in that order; junction bases with no gene match: 7. The CDR3 is 16 residues long. CDR3: CASSVHRDRETYEQYF. The DNA of the CDR3 is TGTGCCAGCAGCGTACACCGGGACAGGGAAACCTACGAGCAGTACTTC.